This entry lists 17 T cell receptor beta chains sequenced from one sample in a study of sequential checkpoint blockade in melanoma. Sequencing was performed with immunoSEQ multiplex PCR; in TCRdb, only in-frame clones are kept and a portion is missing. Here the sample spans 25,000 to 30,000 clones, about 72% being singletons. The sample's treatment: randomized to nivolumab then ipilimumab (arm A) or the reverse (arm B). This material consisted of CD8+ T cells sorted from blood (inferred from file names), taken from a patient given nivolumab and ipilimumab in sequence. Every receptor here comes from a human donor with melanoma.

The V gene is TRBV9, the J gene TRBJ2-7; 9 bases map to TRBD1. V shed 3 bases and J 2 bases; nucleotides not matched to a gene: 3. Per germline, CDR1 SGDLS and CDR2 YYNGEE. The CDR3 has 14 residues. The CDR3 here is CASSDGTGPYEQYF. In DNA form, the CDR3 reads TGTGCCAGCAGCGATGGGACAGGGCCCTACGAGCAGTACTTC.

This chain uses TRBV5-1 with TRBJ1-5; D perhaps matches TRBD1 (5 bases). The CDR3 is made up of 14 amino acids. Germline lookup yields CDR1 SGHRS and CDR2 YFSETQ. Trimming cost V 1 base and J 4 bases, with 9 bases left between them. The DNA of the CDR3 is TGCGCCAGCAGCTTGAGGGCAGGGAATCAGCCCCAGCATTTT. It is translated as CASSLRAGNQPQHF.

The chain uses TRBV11-2 and TRBJ1-4, with 9 bases that match TRBD1. The germline V gene encodes CDR1 SGHAT and CDR2 FQNNGV. V gave up 7 bases and J gave up 8 bases; unmatched junction bases: 8. There are 14 residues in the CDR3. The chain's CDR3 is CASNSGTGTEKLFF. CDR3 sequence (DNA): TGTGCCAGCAACTCCGGGACAGGGACGGAAAAACTGTTTTTT. Looking up the rest from reference TRBV11-2 and TRBJ1-4 gives the full variable domain: EAGVAQSPRYKIIEKRQSVAFWCNPISGHATLYWYQQILGQGPKLLIQFQNNGVVDDSQLPKDRFSAERLKGVDSTLKIQPAKLEDSAVYLCASNSGTGTEKLFFGSGTQLSVL.

The J gene is TRBJ2-5, the V gene TRBV4-1; TRBD2 might be the D (6 bases). The CDR3 is 14 amino acids. V was pared by 4 bases and J by 4 bases, with 13 bases between. Germline CDR1 reads MGHRA; CDR2 reads YSYEKL. The CDR3 sequence is CASSLRAGLETQYF. CDR3 nucleotides: TGCGCCAGCAGCCTCAGGGCGGGGCTAGAGACCCAGTACTTC.

This clone was recorded only once. The chain has TRBV29-1 and TRBJ2-5; maybe TRBD1 (5 bases). Trimming shortened V by 4 bases and J by 6 bases, and 12 bases separated the two germline ends. CDR3 length: 12 amino acids. Germline values: CDR1 SQVTM, CDR2 ANQGSEA. The CDR3 DNA sequence: TGCAGCGTTGTTCCAGGGTCGAAGACCCAGTACTTC. This codes for CSVVPGSKTQYF.

The V call is TRBV27, the J call TRBJ2-3; D is perhaps TRBD1 (5 bases). V was shortened by 6 bases and J by 4 bases, with 11 bases between the two germline ends. The CDR3 loop spans 13 amino acids. CDR1 and CDR2 (germline): MNHEY, SMNVEV (reference sequence). Here the CDR3 reads CASRVQAADTQYF. CDR3 nucleotides: TGTGCCAGCAGGGTACAGGCGGCAGATACGCAGTATTTT.

This chain connects TRBV6-5 to TRBJ2-3, with TRBD2 matching 10 bases. Trimming at V came to 5 bases and at J to 2 bases, leaving 4 bases not matched to a gene. CDR1 and CDR2 from the germline V gene are MNHEY and SVGAGI. This CDR3 contains 15 residues. This chain's CDR3 is CASSRLAGDTDTQYF. CDR3 nucleotide sequence: TGTGCCAGCAGTAGGCTAGCGGGGGACACAGATACGCAGTATTTT.

As to this clone: A far larger clone is off by one base, so a read error is likely. The chain combines TRBV4-2 with TRBJ2-7; D gene uncertain. The CDR3 spans 14 residues. Germline assignment: CDR1 LGHNA and CDR2 YNFKEQ. The V gene lost 0 bases and the J gene lost 2 bases, with 8 bases spanning the gap. DNA of the CDR3: TGTGCCAGCAGCCAAGATGACAACCCCTACGAGCAGTACTTC. Protein sequence: CASSQDDNPYEQYF.

The V call is TRBV27, the J call TRBJ2-6; D uncertain. In germline, CDR1 is MNHEY, CDR2 SMNVEV (reference sequence). The ends were cut back, 3 bases at V and 2 bases at J, with 2 bases in the middle. The CDR3 is 13 residues long. CDR3 in DNA: TGTGCCAGCAGTTTCACTGGGGCCAACGTCCTGACTTTC. This codes for CASSFTGANVLTF.

The rearrangement links TRBV28 to TRBJ2-5; 12 nucleotides align to TRBD2. The CDR3 covers 16 residues. The trim removed 7 bases at V and 5 bases at J, leaving 11 bases unmatched. The germline gives CDR1 MDHEN, CDR2 SYDVKM. The CDR3 protein is CASKHGTSGLSETQYF. Here the CDR3 DNA reads TGTGCCAGCAAGCATGGGACTAGCGGGCTCTCCGAGACCCAGTACTTC.

Here the CDR3 reads CASTGDRVDEQYF. CDR3 in DNA: TGTGCCTCCACGGGGGACAGGGTCGACGAGCAGTACTTC. The genes are TRBV30 and TRBJ2-7, with 9 bases matching TRBD1. The V gene end was trimmed by 7 bases and the J gene end by 5 bases; junction bases not matched to a gene: 9. Germline lookup yields CDR1 GTSNPN and CDR2 SVGIG (reference sequence). The CDR3 runs to 13 residues.

This clone was detected only a few times. This sequence joins TRBV7-3 and TRBJ1-2; D is possibly TRBD1 (5 bases). V shed 2 bases and J shed 6 bases, with 22 bases lying between them. Germline V gene data show CDR1 as SGHTA and CDR2 as FQGTGA. This CDR3 comprises 17 residues. The CDR3 reads CASSLGGGTGVRDGYTF. Written as DNA, the CDR3 is TGTGCCAGCAGCTTAGGGGGAGGGACGGGTGTTAGGGATGGCTACACCTTC.

This rearrangement joins TRBV19 to TRBJ2-2; D gene ambiguous. The CDR3 length is 13 residues. Germline CDR1 LNHDA, CDR2 SQIVND (reference sequence). V lost 2 bases to trimming and J lost 5 bases, with 6 bases between them. In DNA form, the CDR3 reads TGTGCCAGTAGTATAAGTGAGACCGGGGAGCTGTTTTTT. Translation: CASSISETGELFF.

The rearrangement links TRBV15 to TRBJ2-1; 11 bases match TRBD2. From germline, CDR1 is LNHNV and CDR2 YYDKDF (reference sequence). Trimming removed 6 bases from V and 10 bases from J; junction bases left unmatched: 11. This CDR3 has 15 residues. The CDR3 DNA reads TGTGCCACCAGTCCCGTGACTAGCGGGGATTGGGAGCAGTTCTTC. Protein product: CATSPVTSGDWEQFF.

The chain recombines TRBV6-5 with TRBJ1-5, with 9 bases that match TRBD1. V trimming: 8 bases; J trimming: 6 bases; junction bases outside the gene matches: 2. Germline CDR1 and CDR2: MNHEY and SVGAGI. The CDR3 sequence is 12 residues long. The CDR3 bases are TGTGCCAGCGGGACAGGGTTTCAGCCCCAGCATTTT. Translating gives CASGTGFQPQHF.

A few counts support this clone. The gene calls are TRBV2 and TRBJ1-4; TRBD1 aligns across 9 bases. V gave up 6 bases and J gave up 6 bases; unmatched junction bases: 5. Germline CDR1 SNHLY, CDR2 FYNNEI. The CDR3 is made up of 14 amino acids. CDR3 bases: TGTGCCAGCAGGCCCCGGGACAGGGATGAAAAACTGTTTTTT. As protein: CASRPRDRDEKLFF.

The chain uses TRBV4-3 and TRBJ2-7, with 7 bases that match TRBD1. The CDR3 length is 15 residues. Germline trimming cut 2 bases from V and 3 bases from J; bases unmatched to any gene: 7. Germline V gene lookup returns CDR1 LGHNA and CDR2 YSLEER. Written as DNA, the CDR3 is TGCGCCAGCAGCCAAACCAGGGGGAGTTTCTACGAGCAGTACTTC. Translating it yields CASSQTRGSFYEQYF.